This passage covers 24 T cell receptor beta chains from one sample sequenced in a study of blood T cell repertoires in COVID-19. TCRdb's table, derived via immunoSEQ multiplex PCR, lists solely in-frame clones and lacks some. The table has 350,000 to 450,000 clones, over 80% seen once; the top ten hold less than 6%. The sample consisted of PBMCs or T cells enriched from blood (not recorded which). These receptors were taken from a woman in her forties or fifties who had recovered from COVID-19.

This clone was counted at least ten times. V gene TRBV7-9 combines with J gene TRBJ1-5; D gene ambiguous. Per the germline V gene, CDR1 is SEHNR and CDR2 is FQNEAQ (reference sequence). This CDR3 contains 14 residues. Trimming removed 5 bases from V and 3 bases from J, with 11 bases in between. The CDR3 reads CASSPPWANQPQHF. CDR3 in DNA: TGTGCCAGCAGCCCCCCTTGGGCCAATCAGCCCCAGCATTTT. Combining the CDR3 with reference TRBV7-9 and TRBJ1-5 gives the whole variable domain DTGVSQNPRHKITKRGQNVTFRCDPISEHNRLYWYRQTLGQGPEFLTYFQNEAQLEKSRLLSDRFSAERPKGSFSTLEIQRTEQGDSAMYLCASSPPWANQPQHFGDGTRLSIL.

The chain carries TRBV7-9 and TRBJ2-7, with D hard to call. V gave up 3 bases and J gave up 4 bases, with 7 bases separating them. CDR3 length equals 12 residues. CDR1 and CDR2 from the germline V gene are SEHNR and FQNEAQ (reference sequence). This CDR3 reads CASSLAEYEQYF. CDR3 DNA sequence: TGTGCCAGCAGCTTGGCGGAGTACGAGCAGTACTTC. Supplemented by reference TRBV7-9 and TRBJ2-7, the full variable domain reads DTGVSQNPRHKITKRGQNVTFRCDPISEHNRLYWYRQTLGQGPEFLTYFQNEAQLEKSRLLSDRFSAERPKGSFSTLEIQRTEQGDSAMYLCASSLAEYEQYFGPGTRLTVT.

CDR3 amino acids: CATSDQGNEQYF. CDR3 DNA sequence: TGTGCCACCAGTGATCAGGGTAACGAGCAGTACTTC. This chain joins TRBV24-1 and TRBJ2-7; maybe TRBD1 (5 bases). The V end was cut by 3 bases, the J end by 5 bases, with 7 bases between. Germline CDR1 and CDR2: KGHDR and SFDVKD. The CDR3 is 12 amino acids.

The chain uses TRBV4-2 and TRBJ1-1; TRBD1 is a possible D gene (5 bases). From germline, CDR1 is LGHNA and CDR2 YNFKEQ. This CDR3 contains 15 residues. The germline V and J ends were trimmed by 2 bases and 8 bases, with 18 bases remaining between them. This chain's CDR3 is CASSQPHGRDQEAFF. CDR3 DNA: TGTGCCAGCAGCCAACCCCATGGGAGGGACCAGGAAGCTTTCTTT.

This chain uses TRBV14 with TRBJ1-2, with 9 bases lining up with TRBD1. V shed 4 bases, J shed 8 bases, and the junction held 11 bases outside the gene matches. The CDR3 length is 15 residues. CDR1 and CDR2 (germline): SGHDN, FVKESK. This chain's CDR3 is CASSLEQGAAWGYTF. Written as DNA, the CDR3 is TGTGCCAGCAGCCTTGAACAGGGGGCGGCTTGGGGCTACACCTTC. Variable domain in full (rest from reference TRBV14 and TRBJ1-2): EAGVTQFPSHSVIEKGQTVTLRCDPISGHDNLYWYRRVMGKEIKFLLHFVKESKQDESGMPNNRFLAERTGGTYSTLKVQPAELEDSGVYFCASSLEQGAAWGYTFGSGTRLTVV.

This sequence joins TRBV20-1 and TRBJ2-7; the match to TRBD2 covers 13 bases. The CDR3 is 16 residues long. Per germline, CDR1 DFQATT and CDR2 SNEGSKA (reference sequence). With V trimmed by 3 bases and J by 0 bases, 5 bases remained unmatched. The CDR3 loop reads CSASGGTSGNSYEQYF. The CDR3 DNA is TGCAGTGCTAGTGGTGGGACTAGCGGGAACTCCTACGAGCAGTACTTC.

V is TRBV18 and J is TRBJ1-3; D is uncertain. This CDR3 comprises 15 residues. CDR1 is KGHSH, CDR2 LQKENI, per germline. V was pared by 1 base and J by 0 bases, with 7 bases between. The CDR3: CASSPRRDSGNTIYF. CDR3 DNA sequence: TGTGCCAGCTCACCACGGCGGGACTCTGGAAACACCATATATTTT.

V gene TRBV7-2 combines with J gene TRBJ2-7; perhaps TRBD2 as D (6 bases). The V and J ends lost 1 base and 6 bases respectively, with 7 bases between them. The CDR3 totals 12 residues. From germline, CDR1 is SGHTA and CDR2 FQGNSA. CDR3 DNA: TGTGCCAGCAGCTTAGGGAGGGGCGAGCAGTACTTC. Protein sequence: CASSLGRGEQYF.

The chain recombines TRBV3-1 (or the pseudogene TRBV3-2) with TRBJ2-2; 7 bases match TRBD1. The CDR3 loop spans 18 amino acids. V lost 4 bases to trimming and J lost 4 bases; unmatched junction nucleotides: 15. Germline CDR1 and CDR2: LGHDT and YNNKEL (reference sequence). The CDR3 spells CASSRSRNRGRPTGELFF. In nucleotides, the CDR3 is TGTGCCAGCAGCCGAAGCCGAAACAGGGGACGCCCCACCGGGGAGCTGTTTTTT.

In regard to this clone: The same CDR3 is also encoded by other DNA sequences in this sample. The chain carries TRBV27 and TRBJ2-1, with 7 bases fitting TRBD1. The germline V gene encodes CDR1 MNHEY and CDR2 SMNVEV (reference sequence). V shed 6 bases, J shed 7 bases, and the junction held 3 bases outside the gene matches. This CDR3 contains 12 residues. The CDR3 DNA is TGTGCCAGCAGCCTACAGGGGAATGAGCAGTTCTTC. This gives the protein CASSLQGNEQFF.

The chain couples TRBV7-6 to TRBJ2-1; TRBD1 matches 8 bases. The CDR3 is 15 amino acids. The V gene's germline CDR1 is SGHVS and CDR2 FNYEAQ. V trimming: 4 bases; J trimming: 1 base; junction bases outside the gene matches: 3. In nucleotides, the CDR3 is TGTGCCAGCAGCTCAGGACAGGGTTCCTACAATGAGCAGTTCTTC. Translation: CASSSGQGSYNEQFF.

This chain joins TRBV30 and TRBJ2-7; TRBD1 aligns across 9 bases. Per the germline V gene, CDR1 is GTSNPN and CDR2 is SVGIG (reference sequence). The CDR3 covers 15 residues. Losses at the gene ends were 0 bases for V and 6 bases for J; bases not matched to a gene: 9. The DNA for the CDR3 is TGTGCCTGGAGTGTGTCGGGACAGGGAAAGGGCGAGCAGTACTTC. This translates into CAWSVSGQGKGEQYF.

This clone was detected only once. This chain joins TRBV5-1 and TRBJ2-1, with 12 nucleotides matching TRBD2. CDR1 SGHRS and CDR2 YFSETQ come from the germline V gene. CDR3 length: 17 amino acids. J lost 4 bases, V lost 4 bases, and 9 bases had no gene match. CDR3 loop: CASSRNTGTSGYNEQFF. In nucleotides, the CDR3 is TGCGCCAGCAGCAGAAATACCGGGACTAGCGGGTACAATGAGCAGTTCTTC.

The CDR3 spells CASSSSTGIHGYTF. In DNA form, the CDR3 reads TGTGCCAGCAGCTCCTCGACAGGGATCCATGGCTACACCTTC. This chain connects TRBV7-2 to TRBJ1-2, with 7 bases identical to TRBD1. V lost 4 bases and J lost 6; bases outside the gene matches: 8. CDR1 is SGHTA, CDR2 FQGNSA, per germline. The length of the CDR3 is 14 residues.

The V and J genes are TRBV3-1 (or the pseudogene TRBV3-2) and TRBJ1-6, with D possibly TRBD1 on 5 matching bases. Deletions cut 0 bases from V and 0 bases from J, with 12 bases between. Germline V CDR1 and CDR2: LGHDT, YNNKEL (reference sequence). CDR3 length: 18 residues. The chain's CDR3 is CASSQDYGGGSYNSPLHF. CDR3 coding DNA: TGTGCCAGCAGCCAAGATTATGGGGGGGGCTCCTATAATTCACCCCTCCACTTT.

The CDR3 DNA sequence: TGTGCCAGCAGTAATCAGGGTGGTCAGCCCCAGCATTTT. Protein: CASSNQGGQPQHF. The chain is built from TRBV7-2 and TRBJ1-5, with D possibly being TRBD1 (5 bases). The germline V gene encodes CDR1 SGHTA and CDR2 FQGNSA. The V and J ends lost 6 bases and 6 bases respectively, with 12 bases between them. This CDR3 comprises 13 residues.

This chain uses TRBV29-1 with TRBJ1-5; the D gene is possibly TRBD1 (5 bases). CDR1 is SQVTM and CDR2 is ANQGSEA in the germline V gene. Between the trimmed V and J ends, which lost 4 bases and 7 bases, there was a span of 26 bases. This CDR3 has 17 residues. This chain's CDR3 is CSVGGVGPGGVGQPQHF. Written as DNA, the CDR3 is TGCAGCGTTGGAGGGGTAGGCCCCGGCGGGGTTGGCCAGCCCCAGCATTTT.

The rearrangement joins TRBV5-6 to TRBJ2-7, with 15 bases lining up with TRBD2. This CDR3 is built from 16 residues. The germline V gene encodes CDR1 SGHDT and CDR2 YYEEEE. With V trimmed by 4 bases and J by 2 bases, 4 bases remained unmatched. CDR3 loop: CASSLGLAGGAYEQYF. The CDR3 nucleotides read TGTGCCAGCAGCCTGGGACTAGCGGGAGGAGCCTACGAGCAGTACTTC.

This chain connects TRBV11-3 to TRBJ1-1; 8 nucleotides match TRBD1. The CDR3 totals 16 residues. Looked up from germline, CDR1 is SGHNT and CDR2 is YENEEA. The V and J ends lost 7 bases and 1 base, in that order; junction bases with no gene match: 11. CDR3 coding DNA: TGTGCCAGCACCCAGGGGGCGACCCGTTGGAACACTGAAGCTTTCTTT. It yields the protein CASTQGATRWNTEAFF.

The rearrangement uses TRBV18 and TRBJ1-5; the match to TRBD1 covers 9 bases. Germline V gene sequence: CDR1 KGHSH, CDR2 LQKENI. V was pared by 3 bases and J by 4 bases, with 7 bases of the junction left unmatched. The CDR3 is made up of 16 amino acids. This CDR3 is CASSPLGTGNNQPQHF. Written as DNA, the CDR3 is TGTGCCAGCTCACCCTTAGGGACAGGGAATAATCAGCCCCAGCATTTT.

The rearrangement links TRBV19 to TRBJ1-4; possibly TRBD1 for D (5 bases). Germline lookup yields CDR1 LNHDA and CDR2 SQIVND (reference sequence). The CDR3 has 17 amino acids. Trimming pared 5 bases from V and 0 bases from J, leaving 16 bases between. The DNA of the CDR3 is TGTGCCAGTAGTCCCAGCAGGGCAGCATCAACTAATGAAAAACTGTTTTTT. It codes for CASSPSRAASTNEKLFF.

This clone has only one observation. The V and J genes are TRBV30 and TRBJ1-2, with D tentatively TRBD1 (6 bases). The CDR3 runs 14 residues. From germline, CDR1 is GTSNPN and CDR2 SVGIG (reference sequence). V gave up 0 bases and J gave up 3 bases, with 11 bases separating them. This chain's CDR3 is CAWSVLGADYGYTF. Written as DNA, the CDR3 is TGTGCCTGGAGTGTACTGGGGGCTGACTATGGCTACACCTTC.

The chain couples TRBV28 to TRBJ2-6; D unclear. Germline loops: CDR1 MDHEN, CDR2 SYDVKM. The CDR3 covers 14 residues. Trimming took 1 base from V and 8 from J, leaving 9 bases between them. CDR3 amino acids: CASSLFARPNVLTF. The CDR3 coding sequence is TGTGCCAGCAGTTTATTTGCGAGGCCCAACGTCCTGACTTTC.

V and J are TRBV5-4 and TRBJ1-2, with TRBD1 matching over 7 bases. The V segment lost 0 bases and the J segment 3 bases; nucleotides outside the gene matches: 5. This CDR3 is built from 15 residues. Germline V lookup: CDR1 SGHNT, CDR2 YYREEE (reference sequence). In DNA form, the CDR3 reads TGTGCCAGCAGCTTGGATCAGGGGGTACACTATGGCTACACCTTC. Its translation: CASSLDQGVHYGYTF.